Listed below are T cell receptor beta chains from one sample, sequenced in a study of blood T cell repertoires in COVID-19. The data were produced by immunoSEQ multiplex PCR, yet TCRdb's version contains in-frame clones alone and is incomplete. The sample lists over 85,000 clones; 70% to 90% were seen once. The sequencing input was peripheral blood. The receptors originated from a man between 70 and 80 years old with acute or convalescent COVID-19. The CDR3 runs from the conserved cysteine through the conserved F or W. Each record gives: J gene, V gene, D gene, clone size, CDR3 DNA, CDR3 protein. D genes are given only for firm matches. Only some rows state a clone size, as once, few, many or a class for expanded clones.

>TRBJ2-5|TRBV21-1|.|.
TGTGCCAGCAGCAAGAGGGACAGACAAGACCAAGAGACCCAGTACTTC
CASSKRDRQDQETQYF
>TRBJ1-1|TRBV12-3/TRBV12-4|.|.
TGTGCCAGCAGCCCTCCAGGGAACACTGAAGCTTTCTTT
CASSPPGNTEAFF
>TRBJ2-5|TRBV7-7|.|.
TGTGCCAGCAGCCAGACTTCAGGGCGTCAAGAGACCCAGTACTTC
CASSQTSGRQETQYF
>TRBJ1-2|TRBV10-2|TRBD1|.
TGCGCCAGCAGTTTCGACAGGGGGCTTGGTGGCTACACCTTC
CASSFDRGLGGYTF
>TRBJ1-1|TRBV5-5|.|.
TGTGCCAGCAGCCCCGATGGGCAGAGTACTGAAGCTTTCTTT
CASSPDGQSTEAFF
>TRBJ1-2|TRBV28|.|once
TGTGCCAGCAGTTCACCCAGGGGCCCGGAAAGTGGCTACACCTTC
CASSSPRGPESGYTF
>TRBJ1-3|TRBV19|TRBD1|.
TGTGCCAGTAGCCAAGACAGGGGACGACACAGCACCATATATTTT
CASSQDRGRHSTIYF
>TRBJ1-5|TRBV6-5|.|.
TGTGCCAGCACCCGGGACACTGTAGCGGGGCCCCAGCATTTT
CASTRDTVAGPQHF
>TRBJ2-5|TRBV3-1/TRBV3-2|TRBD2|.
TGTGCCAGCAGCCGCGGACTAGCGGGCTTCCAAGAGACCCAGTACTTC
CASSRGLAGFQETQYF
>TRBJ1-2|TRBV12-3/TRBV12-4|.|.
TGTGCCAGCAGTGACAGTCGCTATGGCTACACCTTC
CASSDSRYGYTF
>TRBJ1-5|TRBV28|.|.
TGTGCCAGCAGTTCCAGACTGCATAGCAATCAGCCCCAGCATTTT
CASSSRLHSNQPQHF
>TRBJ1-6|TRBV2|.|.
TGTGCCAGCAGACTGACAGAGTATAATTCACCCCTCCACTTT
CASRLTEYNSPLHF
>TRBJ2-7|TRBV4-1|.|.
TGCGCCAGCAGCCAAGATTGGGTGCAGGGGAGAGGCTACGAGCAGTACTTC
CASSQDWVQGRGYEQYF
>TRBJ1-1|TRBV25-1|.|.
TGTGCCAGCAGTGCCACAGGTTACTACGCTGAAGCTTTCTTT
CASSATGYYAEAFF
>TRBJ1-4|TRBV6-5|TRBD1|once
TGTGCCAGCAGTCCACAGGGGGGGACTAATGAAAAACTGTTTTTT
CASSPQGGTNEKLFF
>TRBJ2-5|TRBV28|TRBD2|.
TGTGCCAGCAGCCTCGGGGGGGGGCCTGAAGAGACCCAGTACTTC
CASSLGGGPEETQYF
>TRBJ1-5|TRBV5-4|TRBD1|.
TGTGCCAGCAGCTTAACAGGGGACAATCAGCCCCAGCATTTT
CASSLTGDNQPQHF
>TRBJ2-3|TRBV5-4|TRBD1|.
TGTGCCAGCAGCCTAACAGGGGTGGGTGCAGATACGCAGTATTTT
CASSLTGVGADTQYF
>TRBJ2-2|TRBV7-9|TRBD1|.
TGTGCCAGCAGCTGGAGGACAGGGGGCACCGGGGAGCTGTTTTTT
CASSWRTGGTGELFF
>TRBJ2-2|TRBV10-2|.|.
TGCGCCAGCAGGCCAGTAGCGGAGAACACCGGGGAGCTGTTTTTT
CASRPVAENTGELFF
>TRBJ1-4|TRBV19|.|.
TGTGCCAGTAGCGCAGGGTACGGTGAAAAACTGTTTTTT
CASSAGYGEKLFF
>TRBJ1-4|TRBV5-1|.|.
TGCGCCAGCAGCTTGGGGACAGTCAATGAAAAACTGTTTTTT
CASSLGTVNEKLFF